The text below deals with one T cell receptor beta chain. What it recognizes is unknown. These data belong to a study of radiotherapy plus CTLA-4 blockade in lung cancer. Background on the study: Objective responses emerged in around 18% of patients, and 31% attained disease control.

Only in-frame clones appear in the TCRdb table, and some are missing; sequencing was by immunoSEQ multiplex PCR. The sample gives 95,000 to 150,000 clones, about 90% of which show up once; 6.9% is in the top ten. Patients had chemo-refractory metastatic non-small-cell lung cancer and received focal radiation plus CTLA-4 blockade that used ipilimumab. Overall study results and limits: TCR clones from tumors expanded in blood after radiotherapy plus ipilimumab. Interferon-beta, together with early blood T cell clone dynamics, reportedly best predicted response.

V lost 4 bases and J lost 2, with 14 bases in between. This CDR3 spans 15 amino acids. In germline, CDR1 is KGHSH, CDR2 LQKENI. The sequenced sample was peripheral blood, obtained from a patient treated with radiotherapy plus ipilimumab. This TCR came from a human donor with non-small cell lung cancer that progressed on radiotherapy plus ipilimumab. The chain has TRBV18 and TRBJ1-1, with a weak D call TRBD1 (6 bases). The CDR3 is CASSLKRGLNTEAFF. For the CDR3, the DNA is TGTGCCAGCTCACTAAAACGGGGGCTAAACACTGAAGCTTTCTTT.